The 12 T cell receptor beta chains below come from one sample, sequenced in a study of blood T cell repertoires in COVID-19. TCRdb keeps only in-frame clones here, not all; method: immunoSEQ multiplex PCR. The table has approximately 390,000 clones, roughly 90% seen once. Sequenced sample: peripheral blood. These TCRs come from a man younger than 30 with active or convalescent COVID-19.

The chain uses TRBV5-4 and TRBJ2-3; D is unresolved. Per germline, CDR1 SGHNT and CDR2 YYREEE (reference sequence). V was pared by 0 bases and J by 2 bases, with 4 bases between. The CDR3 totals 13 residues. The CDR3 reads CASSLANTDTQYF. CDR3 nucleotides: TGTGCCAGCAGCTTGGCTAACACAGATACGCAGTATTTT.

This clone was seen only once. CDR3: CASSSAGTRINTEAFF. The CDR3 DNA reads TGTGCCAGCAGTTCGGCCGGGACAAGGATTAACACTGAAGCTTTCTTT. The chain employs TRBV6-5 and TRBJ1-1; a possible D gene is TRBD1 (6 bases). CDR3 length: 16 amino acids. Germline CDR1 MNHEY, CDR2 SVGAGI. The ends were cut back, 4 bases at V and 2 bases at J, with 17 bases in the middle.

The chain employs TRBV7-2 and TRBJ2-1; a possible D gene is TRBD1 (5 bases). The CDR3 length is 15 residues. V was clipped by 2 bases and J by 8 bases, with 16 bases between them. The germline CDR1 and CDR2 sequences are SGHTA and FQGNSA. The CDR3, as DNA: TGTGCCAGCAGCTTACCAGGGAACAATCGAGATGAGCAGTTCTTC. Protein sequence: CASSLPGNNRDEQFF.

The chain carries TRBV10-2 and TRBJ1-5; 7 nucleotides match TRBD1. This CDR3 is built from 13 residues. V lost 6 bases, J lost 1 base, and 0 bases stayed unmatched. Germline CDR1 is WSHSY and CDR2 is SAAADI. In DNA, the CDR3 is TGCGCCAGCAGGACAGGGAGCAATCAGCCCCAGCATTTT. It specifies CASRTGSNQPQHF.

This clone has just a few counts. The chain couples TRBV4-1 to TRBJ2-1, with TRBD1 as a possible D gene (6 bases). V was shortened by 0 bases and J by 14 bases, with 14 bases between the two germline ends. The V gene's germline CDR1 is MGHRA and CDR2 YSYEKL. This CDR3 contains 13 residues. CDR3 residues: CASSQERGRGEFF. The CDR3 region has the DNA TGCGCCAGCAGCCAAGAAAGGGGGAGAGGTGAGTTCTTC.

J is TRBJ2-1 and V is TRBV7-6, with TRBD2 matching over 11 bases. The length of the CDR3 is 17 residues. The trim removed 7 bases at V and 9 bases at J, leaving 17 bases unmatched. The germline V gene encodes CDR1 SGHVS and CDR2 FNYEAQ. The CDR3 sequence: CASIKIPPGLADPEQFF. The CDR3 region has the DNA TGTGCCAGCATCAAAATCCCTCCGGGACTAGCGGATCCTGAGCAGTTCTTC.

This clone came up once. The CDR3: CASAGKEGQPQHF. The CDR3 DNA follows: TGCGCCAGCGCCGGGAAAGAGGGTCAGCCCCAGCATTTT. V and J are TRBV4-1 and TRBJ1-5; D not certain. The CDR3 runs 13 residues. V lost 8 bases and J lost 6, with 14 bases in between. Germline CDR1 MGHRA, CDR2 YSYEKL.

J is TRBJ1-3 and V is TRBV5-4; D is perhaps TRBD1 (5 bases). CDR1 and CDR2 (germline): SGHNT, YYREEE (reference sequence). V gave up 3 bases and J gave up 2 bases, with 9 bases separating them. The CDR3 spans 14 residues. Written as DNA, the CDR3 is TGTGCCAGCAGCTCCAAGGGGCCTGGAAACACCATATATTTT. Translating it yields CASSSKGPGNTIYF.

The J gene is TRBJ2-1, the V gene TRBV24-1; possible D gene TRBD1, 5 bases. Germline V gene data show CDR1 as KGHDR and CDR2 as SFDVKD. Deletions cut 7 bases from V and 4 bases from J, with 16 bases between. The CDR3 contains 15 residues. In nucleotides, the CDR3 is TGTGCCACCAGCCGAACCGGTACAGGTTACAATGAGCAGTTCTTC. Translated, it gives CATSRTGTGYNEQFF.

This rearrangement joins TRBV11-2 to TRBJ1-6; no reliable D call. CDR3 length equals 14 residues. Germline V gene lookup returns CDR1 SGHAT and CDR2 FQNNGV. V gave up 2 bases and J gave up 6 bases, with 8 bases separating them. CDR3 amino acids: CASSLISVNSPLHF. The CDR3 region has the DNA TGTGCCAGCAGCTTAATTTCCGTTAATTCACCCCTCCACTTT.

This clone was seen once. As DNA, the CDR3 is TGTGCCAGCAGCTTCCGTCTGCAGGGGTACAATGAGCAGTTCTTC. As protein: CASSFRLQGYNEQFF. The chain couples TRBV11-2 to TRBJ2-1, with D perhaps matching TRBD1 (6 bases). The CDR3 has 15 amino acids. Germline V gene sequence: CDR1 SGHAT, CDR2 FQNNGV. V lost 3 bases, J lost 4 bases, and 13 bases lay in between. Drawing the rest from reference TRBV11-2 and TRBJ2-1, the complete variable domain is EAGVAQSPRYKIIEKRQSVAFWCNPISGHATLYWYQQILGQGPKLLIQFQNNGVVDDSQLPKDRFSAERLKGVDSTLKIQPAKLEDSAVYLCASSFRLQGYNEQFFGPGTRLTVL.

The chain joins TRBV4-1 to TRBJ1-1; D ambiguous. Germline V gene lookup returns CDR1 MGHRA and CDR2 YSYEKL. Trimming took 4 bases from V and 0 from J, leaving 6 bases between them. The CDR3 has 13 residues. CDR3 sequence: CASSPKMNTEAFF. CDR3 nucleotide sequence: TGCGCCAGCAGCCCTAAGATGAACACTGAAGCTTTCTTT.